This TCR beta chain was captured in a study of breast tumors, draining lymph nodes, adjacent tissues (dated by TCRdb to about 2016). Describing the broader study: The study compared TCR beta repertoires across tumor, adjacent nontumor tissue and axillary lymph nodes from breast cancer patients. The study aimed to assess the relationships and possible T-cell exchange between tumor, surrounding tissue and draining lymph node repertoires in human breast cancer. Study-wide conclusions, independent of this receptor: The conclusion that tumor T cells originate in lymph nodes was presented as consistent with a hypothesis rather than as directly demonstrated. The data were judged consistent with most tumor T cells deriving from the lymph node and then expanding within tumor tissue. Tumors showed preferential V and J gene usage, and their T-cell repertoire diversity fell below that of lymph nodes yet above that of nontumor tissue. Tumor and nontumor tissue repertoires were found to be significantly more similar in luminal-like than in basal-like breast cancer.

Sequenced using an Illumina HiSeq 2000. TCR beta chain libraries were generated through multiplex PCR amplification. High-throughput sequencing was used to analyze the amplified TCR beta chain products. In TCRdb, the public reads were trimmed at Q25 with fastp and aligned with MiXCR, with productive beta chains retained. Under each unique CDR3 protein, matching rows form one entry showing the most common genes and DNA. The sample includes 83,000 or so distinct CDR3 sequences, with roughly 20% observed a single time. The ten largest clonotypes hold about 2.2% of the sample. The junction shows trimming of 6 bases on V and 3 bases on J, plus 9 bases between the germline ends. CDR1 is given as MNHNY and CDR2 as SVGAGI, both from the germline V gene (reference sequence). The CDR3 numbers 13 residues from cysteine through phenylalanine. Only CDR3 DNA is held: 39 bases, read in frame from base 1. In its sample, this clonotype was seen many times. The specificity of this receptor is unknown. The input lacks base qualities; no much larger clone sits a single base away.

Lymph node samples were obtained from the axillary draining lymph nodes of breast cancer patients. Rearrangement joined TRBV6-6 to TRBJ1-5; there is no confident call for the D gene. The sequence was obtained from a female donor with breast cancer. Some clones in this sample may be carry-over from other donors' samples. Sequenced sample: axillary lymph node tissue. At the DNA level, the sequence is TGTGCCAGCAGCCAAGATAACAATCAGCCCCAGCATTTT. This is translated as CASSQDNNQPQHF.